This TCR beta chain originates from a study of OX40 agonist ivuxolimab in advanced cancers. The study sampled blood at baseline, cycle 4 day 1, and cycle 7 day 1. Using immunoSEQ multiplex PCR, the repertoire was profiled, and TCRdb retains in-frame clones only, with some absent. The sample includes tens of thousands of clones, approximately 91% of them seen just once. Trimming cost V 7 bases and J 2 bases, with 11 bases left between them. The CDR3 covers 13 residues. Germline lookup yields CDR1 MDHEN and CDR2 SYDVKM. General study results and limits: Low clonal expansion, among the lowest seen, marked partial responders at 0.1-3.0 mg/kg.

As regards this clone: Its antigen is undetermined.

The gene calls are TRBV28 and TRBJ1-1, with a possible D match to TRBD1 (6 bases). The clonotype was recovered from an adult with an advanced solid tumor such as melanoma, head and neck, liver or kidney cancer. The sequencing used CD4+ or CD8+ T cells sorted from blood, collected in a trial of the OX40 agonist ivuxolimab. This chain's CDR3 is CASTRQANTEAFF. The CDR3 coding sequence is TGTGCCAGCACCAGACAGGCTAACACTGAAGCTTTCTTT.